A single sample is the source of the 19 T cell receptor beta chains below, sequenced in a study of metastatic and nonmetastatic thyroid tumors. Using MiXCR, TCRdb re-called clones from the PCR reads. This sample has about 60,000 clones, with about 16% found just once. Before thyroid surgery, none of the patients had received any treatment. Sample: blood. These receptors were obtained from a male donor with papillary thyroid cancer or a benign thyroid nodule (not recorded which). Some clones in this sample may be carry-over from other donors' samples.

There are many counts of this clone. One junction end disagrees with the germline gene, perhaps due to a read error. The chain recombines TRBV7-7 with TRBJ2-2; possibly TRBD2 for D (6 bases). Germline V lookup: CDR1 SSHAT, CDR2 FNYEAQ (reference sequence). The CDR3 has 15 residues. CDR3 sequence (DNA): TGTGCTAGCAGCTTCGGGGGTGAAGTCACCGGGGAGCTGTTTTTT. Encoded protein: CASSFGGEVTGELFF. The full variable domain, completed using reference TRBV7-7 and TRBJ2-2, is GAGVSQSPRYKVTKRGQDVTLRCDPISSHATLYWYQQALGQGPEFLTYFNYEAQPDKSGLPSDRFSAERPEGSISTLTIQRTEQRDSAMYRCASSFGGEVTGELFFGEGSRLTVL.

This clone was counted many times. This chain connects TRBV9 to TRBJ2-1; 10 bases align to TRBD1. V was pared by 3 bases and J by 4 bases, with 10 bases of the junction left unmatched. The germline V gene has CDR1 SGDLS and CDR2 YYNGEE. The CDR3 sequence is 17 residues long. The CDR3 here is CASSDGTGTGVYNEQFF. The DNA of the CDR3 is TGTGCCAGCAGCGACGGTACCGGGACAGGGGTTTACAATGAGCAGTTCTTC.

Many counts were recorded for this clone. A much larger clonotype is one base distant, so this may be a read error. This specimen includes other DNA sequences encoding the same CDR3. This rearrangement joins TRBV6-1 to TRBJ2-1; 10 nucleotides match TRBD2. The germline gives CDR1 MNHNS, CDR2 SASEGT. CDR3 size: 15 residues. CDR3 sequence (DNA): TGTGCCAGCAGTCTAGCGGGAGTGGCCTACAATGAGCAATTCTTC. It translates to CASSLAGVAYNEQFF.

This clone appeared many times. The chain recombines TRBV12-3 or TRBV12-4 with TRBJ2-7, with 7 bases fitting TRBD1. The CDR3 totals 14 residues. J lost 4 bases, V lost 3 bases, and 6 bases had no gene match. CDR3 DNA: TGTGCCAGCAGTTTGGGTGACAGGGCTTACGAGCAGTACGTC. Protein: CASSLGDRAYEQYV.

This clone was detected ten times or more. The gene calls are TRBV30 and TRBJ1-1; no reliable D call. The CDR3 sequence is 13 residues long. V lost 2 bases and J 4 bases, leaving 11 bases between the germline ends. The germline V gene has CDR1 GTSNPN and CDR2 SVGIG (reference sequence). This CDR3 is CAWSPTRGTEAFF. Written as DNA, the CDR3 is TGTGCCTGGAGTCCCACGCGAGGCACTGAAGCTTTCTTT.

A note on this clone: The junction shows a germline mismatch at one end, possibly a read error. This chain connects TRBV5-1 to TRBJ2-7; D might be TRBD1 or TRBD2, each matching 5 bases. This CDR3 contains 17 residues. Germline-derived CDR1 and CDR2 are SGHRS and YFSETQ. CDR3 amino acids: CASSFAPNRDVSYEHYF. For the CDR3, the DNA is TGCGCCAGCAGCTTTGCCCCCAATAGGGACGTCTCCTACGAGCATTACTTC.

This clone occurred many times. This chain joins TRBV12-3 or TRBV12-4 and TRBJ1-2; possibly TRBD1 for D (5 bases). V lost 6 bases, J lost 7 bases, and 21 bases lay in between. CDR3 length equals 15 residues. The CDR3 reads CASSRGSRAGLGYTF. CDR3 coding DNA: TGTGCCAGCAGCAGAGGCAGCAGGGCTGGCCTTGGCTACACCTTC.

This clone was observed a handful of times. The V and J genes are TRBV30 and TRBJ2-7; 7 nucleotides line up with TRBD1. The junction had 6 bases not matched to a gene; V was cut back by 0 bases and J by 4 bases. The CDR3 sequence is 14 residues long. Germline loops: CDR1 GTSNPN, CDR2 SVGIG (reference sequence). The CDR3 region has the DNA TGTGCCTGGAGTGTTTCCGGGACAGCTTACGAGCAGTACTTC. This codes for CAWSVSGTAYEQYF. Full variable domain (missing parts from reference TRBV30 and TRBJ2-7): SQTIHQWPATLVQPVGSPLSLECTVEGTSNPNLYWYRQAAGRGLQLLFYSVGIGQISSEVPQNLSASRPQDRQFILSSKKLLLSDSGFYLCAWSVSGTAYEQYFGPGTRLTVT.

This chain joins TRBV20-1 and TRBJ1-5; 8 bases are shared with TRBD1. Germline V lookup: CDR1 DFQATT, CDR2 SNEGSKA (reference sequence). The CDR3 runs to 14 residues. Trimming took 5 bases from V and 6 from J; bases not matched to a gene: 9. The CDR3 DNA reads as TGCAGTGCTCCACAGGGGGTTAACGGTCAGCCCCAGCATTTT. It encodes CSAPQGVNGQPQHF.

This clone was seen at least ten times. This chain joins TRBV2 and TRBJ1-1; D gene unclear. The V gene's germline CDR1 is SNHLY and CDR2 FYNNEI. With 4 bases removed from V and 3 bases from J, the gap between germline ends came to 12 bases. The CDR3 has 14 amino acids. CDR3 in amino acids: CASSGPGWDTEAFF. The CDR3 bases are TGTGCCAGCAGTGGACCAGGATGGGACACTGAAGCTTTCTTT.

The sample holds many counts of this clone. V usage is TRBV15 and J usage is TRBJ1-5; D not certain. The germline CDR1 and CDR2 sequences are LNHNV and YYDKDF (reference sequence). The CDR3 consists of 13 residues. Deletions cut 1 base from V and 9 bases from J, with 10 bases between. CDR3 sequence (DNA): TGTGCCACCAGCAGAGGGATCGAGTGGCCCCAGCATTTT. This translates into CATSRGIEWPQHF.

Many counts were recorded for this clone. This chain uses TRBV6-1 with TRBJ2-7, with D perhaps matching TRBD2 (7 bases). This CDR3 has 14 residues. Trimming left V 8 bases short and J 4 bases short, with 18 bases between. Germline loops: CDR1 MNHNS, CDR2 SASEGT. The CDR3 region is CASFGGGSRYEQYV. The CDR3 DNA reads TGTGCCAGCTTTGGGGGCGGGAGTCGGTACGAGCAGTACGTC.

This clone was detected only a few times. The V call is TRBV6-4, the J call TRBJ2-2, with D hard to call. This CDR3 region has 15 residues. V gave up 0 bases and J gave up 8 bases, with 13 bases separating them. The germline CDR1 and CDR2 sequences are MRHNA and SNTAGT. The CDR3 protein is CASSDSSVGGGELFF. As DNA, the CDR3 is TGTGCCAGCAGTGACTCGTCCGTTGGTGGTGGGGAGCTGTTTTTT.

With respect to this clone: This sequence may be a read error, since a much larger clone differs from it by one base. J is TRBJ2-5 and V is TRBV5-4; 7 bases agree with TRBD2. This CDR3 has 20 residues. V lost 3 bases to trimming and J lost 2 bases; unmatched junction nucleotides: 22. CDR1 is SGHNT, CDR2 YYREEE, per germline (reference sequence). CDR3 region: CASSSDWTRGNTAFQETQYF. CDR3 DNA: TGTGCCAGCAGCTCGGACTGGACTAGAGGGAACACGGCCTTTCAAGAGACCCAGTACTTC.

This clone was found many times. The rearrangement joins TRBV20-1 to TRBJ2-2, with D maybe TRBD1 (5 bases). Trimming stripped 5 bases from V and 4 bases from J, with 8 bases between. The length of the CDR3 is 12 residues. Looked up from germline, CDR1 is DFQATT and CDR2 is SNEGSKA (reference sequence). The chain's CDR3 is CSASTVTGELFF. For the CDR3, the DNA is TGCAGTGCTTCGACAGTCACCGGGGAGCTGTTTTTT.

This clone was found many times. In the same sample, other DNA sequences code for this CDR3. The gene calls are TRBV7-9 and TRBJ2-1; 7 nucleotides agree with TRBD1. V was clipped by 5 bases and J by 7 bases; unmatched bases: 11. CDR3 size: 15 residues. The germline gives CDR1 SEHNR, CDR2 FQNEAQ (reference sequence). For the CDR3, the DNA is TGTGCCAGCAGCCTGGGGACAGCGAGTCGGAATGAGCAGTTCTTC. Translated: CASSLGTASRNEQFF.

The sample holds many counts of this clone. The chain has TRBV6-4 and TRBJ1-1, with a weak D call TRBD1 (6 bases). The CDR3 contains 13 residues. The germline V gene encodes CDR1 MRHNA and CDR2 SNTAGT. V lost 6 bases and J lost 4, with 12 bases in between. The DNA of the CDR3 is TGTGCCAGCAGCGCCACAGGGTTCACTGAAGCTTTCTTT. Translating gives CASSATGFTEAFF.

J is TRBJ2-2 and V is TRBV5-1; TRBD2 is a possible D gene (6 bases). The ends were cut back, 0 bases at V and 14 bases at J, with 11 bases in the middle. The CDR3 has 12 residues. Germline CDR1 and CDR2: SGHRS and YFSETQ. CDR3 region: CASSLVSGYLFF. The CDR3 DNA reads as TGCGCCAGCAGCTTGGTGAGCGGGTATCTGTTTTTT. Full variable domain (outside the CDR3, taken from reference TRBV5-1 and TRBJ2-2): KAGVTQTPRYLIKTRGQQVTLSCSPISGHRSVSWYQQTPGQGLQFLFEYFSETQRNKGNFPGRFSGRQFSNSRSEMNVSTLELGDSALYLCASSLVSGYLFFGEGSRLTVL.

This clone occurred many times. This chain uses TRBV28 with TRBJ2-6; TRBD2 aligns across 11 bases. This CDR3 spans 18 amino acids. Germline CDR1 is MDHEN and CDR2 is SYDVKM. The V and J ends lost 7 bases and 0 bases, in that order; junction bases with no gene match: 8. For the CDR3, the DNA is TGTGCCAGCACCGATAGACTAGCGGGGTACTCTGGGGCCAACGTCCTGACTTTC. Protein sequence: CASTDRLAGYSGANVLTF. Full variable domain (missing parts from reference TRBV28 and TRBJ2-6): DVKVTQSSRYLVKRTGEKVFLECVQDMDHENMFWYRQDPGLGLRLIYFSYDVKMKEKGDIPEGYSVSREKKERFSLILESASTNQTSMYLCASTDRLAGYSGANVLTFGAGSRLTVL.